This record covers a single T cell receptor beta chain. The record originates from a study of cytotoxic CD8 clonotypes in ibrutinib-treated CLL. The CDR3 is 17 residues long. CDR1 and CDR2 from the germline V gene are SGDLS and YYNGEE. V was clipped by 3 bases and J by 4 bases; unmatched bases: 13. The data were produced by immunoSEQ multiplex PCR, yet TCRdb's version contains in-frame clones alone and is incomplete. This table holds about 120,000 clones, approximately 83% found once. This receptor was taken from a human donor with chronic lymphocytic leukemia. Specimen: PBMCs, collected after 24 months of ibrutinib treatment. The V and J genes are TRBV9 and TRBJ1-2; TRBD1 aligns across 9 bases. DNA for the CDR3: TGTGCCAGCAGCGACCGGACAGGGGAAGGGTTAGGCTATGGCTACACCTTC. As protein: CASSDRTGEGLGYGYTF.